This T cell receptor beta chain was recovered during a study of lymphopenia after photon versus proton radiotherapy. TCRdb keeps only in-frame clones here, not all; method: immunoSEQ multiplex PCR. The sample has tens of thousands of clones; 80% to 90% are singletons. On this clone: Its antigen remains unidentified.

Regarding the study as a whole: Authors raise, but do not show, better survival with proton therapy.

The TCR comes from a man aged 80 or over with esophageal cancer. Sequenced material: peripheral blood, taken from a patient treated with proton-based radiotherapy.

CDR3 sequence (DNA): TGTGCCAGCAGTGAAGGACACCCGGAGGGGAACACTGAAGCTTTCTTT. As protein: CASSEGHPEGNTEAFF. The rearrangement uses TRBV6-1 and TRBJ1-1; D remains ambiguous. Germline V gives CDR1 MNHNS, CDR2 SASEGT. V shed 1 base and J shed 1 base, with 13 bases lying between them. The length of the CDR3 is 16 residues.